Reported below is one T cell receptor beta chain. Antigen unknown. The entry originates in a study of shared clonotypes between healthy human individuals. About the study: Every donor yielded three CD4 naive, three CD4 memory, two CD8 naive and one CD8 memory plate.

Clones were sequenced by immunoSEQ multiplex PCR, and TCRdb holds only the in-frame ones, with some missing. The sample lists more than 850,000 clones, around 78% seen once, with 0.52% in the top ten. Points from the study as a whole: Researchers found naive subsets generally carried larger estimated richness than memory subsets.

This CDR3 has 13 residues. V was clipped by 5 bases and J by 8 bases, with 14 bases between them. CDR1 SGHRS and CDR2 YFSETQ come from the germline V gene. This clonotype originated in a man aged 18 to 29 in good health. Some clones in this sample may be carry-over from other donors' samples. This sequence joins TRBV5-1 and TRBJ2-1; D ambiguous. Sequencing input: memory CD4+ T cells from PBMCs. Subset indicated: CD45RA-negative fraction. CDR3 nucleotide sequence: TGCGCCAGCAGTACGGACCCTAACGATGAGCAGTTCTTC. Its translation is CASSTDPNDEQFF.